The 20 T cell receptor beta chains below all came from one sample that was sequenced in a study of T cell responses to AZD1222 COVID-19 vaccine. Generated by immunoSEQ multiplex PCR, the TCRdb table keeps only in-frame clones and is missing some. The table includes 150,000 or so clones, around 90% detected once. Sequencing was performed on peripheral blood, taken 28 days after the second dose of the MenACWY control vaccine. Receptor source: an adult who received the MenACWY meningococcal vaccine as a control.

This clone was counted between two and nine times. The chain recombines TRBV27 with TRBJ1-4; D uncertain. Germline CDR1 MNHEY, CDR2 SMNVEV (reference sequence). The CDR3 contains 11 residues. Trimming left V 8 bases short and J 8 bases short, with 9 bases between. The CDR3 reads CASHWREKLFF. For the CDR3, the DNA is TGTGCCAGCCATTGGAGGGAAAAACTGTTTTTT.

The chain employs TRBV12-5 and TRBJ2-7; the match to TRBD1 covers 8 bases. The germline CDR1 and CDR2 sequences are LGHNT and FRNRAP. The CDR3 spans 19 residues. J gave up 2 bases and V 4 bases, and 19 bases lay outside the gene matches. CDR3 residues: CASGCPNRDRYISTYEQYF. The CDR3 DNA follows: TGTGCTAGTGGTTGCCCTAACCGGGACAGGTATATTTCAACCTACGAGCAGTACTTC.

As to this clone: This same CDR3 is encoded by further DNA sequences in the sample. The chain has TRBV27 and TRBJ2-7; D is uncertain. CDR1 MNHEY and CDR2 SMNVEV come from the germline V gene (reference sequence). The CDR3 loop spans 13 amino acids. Trimming stripped 3 bases from V and 2 bases from J, with 8 bases between. The DNA of the CDR3 is TGTGCCAGCAGTTTCGGCAGGACCTACGAGCAGTACTTC. Translated: CASSFGRTYEQYF.

This clone has a handful of counts. The chain couples TRBV29-1 to TRBJ1-1, with D possibly TRBD1 on 5 matching bases. V was trimmed by 5 bases and J by 9 bases, leaving 16 bases between them. CDR1 SQVTM and CDR2 ANQGSEA come from the germline V gene. The CDR3 length is 12 residues. The CDR3 is CSVLSGASQAFF. The CDR3 coding sequence is TGCAGCGTTCTTTCCGGGGCCTCCCAAGCTTTCTTT.

The CDR3 here is CAITEATGGEHGYTF. CDR3 DNA sequence: TGTGCCATCACCGAAGCGACAGGGGGAGAACATGGCTACACCTTC. This rearrangement joins TRBV10-3 to TRBJ1-2, with 9 bases fitting TRBD1. J lost 6 bases, V lost 7 bases, and 12 bases had no gene match. The CDR3 is made up of 15 amino acids. In germline, CDR1 is ENHRY, CDR2 SYGVKD.

The chain has TRBV19 and TRBJ2-1; 7 nucleotides line up with TRBD1. CDR3 length: 13 amino acids. Germline V gene data show CDR1 as LNHDA and CDR2 as SQIVND (reference sequence). Losses at the gene ends were 3 bases for V and 7 bases for J; bases not matched to a gene: 3. The CDR3 DNA is TGTGCCAGTAGTATCCTGACAGGGAATGAGCAGTTCTTC. This encodes CASSILTGNEQFF.

The V gene is TRBV19, the J gene TRBJ2-1; a weak D match, TRBD1 (5 bases). The CDR3 loop spans 16 amino acids. With 1 base removed from V and 2 bases from J, the gap between germline ends came to 12 bases. CDR1 is LNHDA and CDR2 is SQIVND in the germline V gene (reference sequence). The CDR3 sequence: CASSIGGAAAYNEQFF. CDR3 in DNA: TGTGCCAGTAGTATAGGGGGCGCGGCCGCCTACAATGAGCAGTTCTTC.

The chain combines TRBV4-1 with TRBJ1-5, with 8 bases that match TRBD1. Germline CDR1 and CDR2: MGHRA and YSYEKL. The V gene end was trimmed by 3 bases and the J gene end by 2 bases; junction bases not matched to a gene: 3. The CDR3 spans 15 residues. The CDR3 reads CASSQTTGGNQPQHF. Here the CDR3 DNA reads TGCGCCAGCAGCCAGACGACAGGGGGCAATCAGCCCCAGCATTTT.

V and J are TRBV6-2 or TRBV6-3 and TRBJ1-5; D may be TRBD1 (6 bases). From germline, CDR1 is MNHEY and CDR2 SVGEGT. The CDR3 is 18 amino acids. V gave up 5 bases and J gave up 1 base, with 21 bases separating them. CDR3 region: CASSQSRGWVGSNQPQHF. The DNA for the CDR3 is TGTGCCAGCAGTCAGTCCAGGGGATGGGTTGGGAGCAATCAGCCCCAGCATTTT.

The table lists this clone with a few counts. The chain uses TRBV27 and TRBJ1-2, with D perhaps matching TRBD1 (5 bases). V was trimmed by 3 bases and J by 6 bases, leaving 14 bases between them. Germline CDR1 MNHEY, CDR2 SMNVEV (reference sequence). The CDR3 spans 14 residues. CDR3 protein: CASSFWGGVHGYTF. Here the CDR3 DNA reads TGTGCCAGCAGTTTCTGGGGAGGGGTCCATGGCTACACCTTC.

The chain recombines TRBV30 with TRBJ2-3, with TRBD2 identical over 9 bases. Trimming took 7 bases from V and 3 from J; bases not matched to a gene: 8. The germline gives CDR1 GTSNPN, CDR2 SVGIG (reference sequence). The CDR3 has 14 amino acids. The DNA for the CDR3 is TGTGCCTCCACAGGGGCGGGAGGGACAGATACGCAGTATTTT. Residues: CASTGAGGTDTQYF.

The chain recombines TRBV9 with TRBJ1-4; D possibly corresponds to TRBD1 (6 bases). CDR3 length: 16 amino acids. The V gene's germline CDR1 is SGDLS and CDR2 YYNGEE. V was clipped by 3 bases and J by 2 bases, with 14 bases between them. The CDR3 region is CASSARGGPTNEKLFF. CDR3 DNA: TGTGCCAGCAGCGCCCGAGGGGGGCCGACTAATGAAAAACTGTTTTTT.

Here the CDR3 reads CASSFITEAKNIQYF. The CDR3 DNA sequence: TGTGCCAGCAGCTTTATAACGGAAGCCAAAAACATTCAGTACTTC. This rearrangement joins TRBV27 to TRBJ2-4; the D is unclear. CDR1 is MNHEY, CDR2 SMNVEV, per germline (reference sequence). The V end was cut by 6 bases, the J end by 0 bases, with 12 bases between. The CDR3 has 15 amino acids.

This clone was recorded once. The V gene is TRBV28, the J gene TRBJ2-7, with 12 bases identical to TRBD2. Germline assignment: CDR1 MDHEN and CDR2 SYDVKM. V lost 8 bases, J lost 2 bases, and 4 bases stayed unmatched. The CDR3 loop spans 14 amino acids. CDR3 sequence reads: CASGPSGRAYEQYF. DNA for the CDR3: TGTGCCAGCGGTCCTAGCGGGAGGGCCTACGAGCAGTACTTC.

The chain is built from TRBV3-1 (or the pseudogene TRBV3-2) and TRBJ1-4; D not resolved. Germline V CDR1 and CDR2: LGHDT, YNNKEL (reference sequence). This CDR3 contains 14 residues. V lost 1 base, J lost 2 bases, and 5 bases lay in between. CDR3 DNA sequence: TGTGCCAGCAGCCAAGTCCCCACTAATGAAAAACTGTTTTTT. Translation gives CASSQVPTNEKLFF.

This chain joins TRBV11-2 and TRBJ2-1, with D perhaps TRBD1 (5 bases). The V gene lost 1 base and the J gene lost 4 bases, with 8 bases spanning the gap. Germline CDR1 and CDR2: SGHAT and FQNNGV. There are 14 residues in the CDR3. CDR3 coding DNA: TGTGCCAGCAGCTTAGTGCCAGGGTACAATGAGCAGTTCTTC. Translating it yields CASSLVPGYNEQFF.

The chain is built from TRBV18 and TRBJ2-7; tentatively, D is TRBD1 (6 bases). CDR3 size: 14 residues. In germline, CDR1 is KGHSH, CDR2 LQKENI. V shed 3 bases and J shed 4 bases, with 13 bases lying between them. CDR3 DNA sequence: TGTGCCAGCTCACCCAACAGGGATGATTACGAGCAGTACTTC. Translating it yields CASSPNRDDYEQYF.

The rearrangement links TRBV19 to TRBJ2-1; TRBD2 aligns across 15 bases. V dropped 5 bases and J dropped 8; count of bases not matched to a gene: 4. This CDR3 region has 15 residues. Germline V lookup: CDR1 LNHDA, CDR2 SQIVND (reference sequence). The CDR3 is CASSYGLAGGYEQFF. CDR3 sequence (DNA): TGTGCCAGTAGTTACGGACTAGCGGGAGGGTATGAGCAGTTCTTC.

V usage is TRBV2 and J usage is TRBJ1-1; no clear D. The CDR3 sequence is 12 residues long. Germline CDR1 SNHLY, CDR2 FYNNEI. Deletions cut 6 bases from V and 6 bases from J, with 11 bases between. The CDR3: CASRWSGPEAFF. The CDR3 nucleotides are TGTGCCAGCAGGTGGTCGGGCCCTGAAGCTTTCTTT.

This rearrangement joins TRBV6-6 to TRBJ1-3, with no clear D. Germline CDR1 is MNHNY and CDR2 is SVGAGI (reference sequence). Trimming cost V 6 bases and J 4 bases, with 7 bases left between them. This CDR3 has 12 amino acids. CDR3 region: CASSQLGNTIYF. CDR3 DNA: TGTGCCAGCAGCCAACTGGGAAACACCATATATTTT.